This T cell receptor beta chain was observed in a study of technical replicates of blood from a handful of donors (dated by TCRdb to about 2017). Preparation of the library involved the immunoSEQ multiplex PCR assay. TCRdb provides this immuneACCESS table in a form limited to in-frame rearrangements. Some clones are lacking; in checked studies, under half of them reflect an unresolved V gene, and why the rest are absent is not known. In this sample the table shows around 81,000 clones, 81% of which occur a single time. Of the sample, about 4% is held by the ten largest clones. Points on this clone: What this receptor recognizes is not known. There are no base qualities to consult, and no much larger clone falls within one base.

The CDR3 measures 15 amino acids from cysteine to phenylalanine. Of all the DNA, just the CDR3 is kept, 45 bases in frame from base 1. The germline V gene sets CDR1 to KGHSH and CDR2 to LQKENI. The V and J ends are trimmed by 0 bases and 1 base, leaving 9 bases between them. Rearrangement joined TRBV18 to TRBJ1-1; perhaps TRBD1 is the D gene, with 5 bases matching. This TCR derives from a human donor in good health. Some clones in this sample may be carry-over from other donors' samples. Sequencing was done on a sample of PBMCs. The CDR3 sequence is CASSPPTVRNTEAFF. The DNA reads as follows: TGTGCCAGCTCACCACCGACAGTCAGGAACACTGAAGCTTTCTTT.